This T cell receptor (beta chain) came from a study of beta chain features in type 1 diabetes. Findings and limits, study-wide: A closer apparent resemblance between naive, central memory and Treg TCRB repertoires was seen in patients than in healthy donors.

Investigators reverse transcribed all isolated RNA, so they sequenced expressed TCRB transcripts. Here immunoSEQ multiplex PCR was the method, and the copy in TCRdb shows in-frame clones only, minus some. The top ten clones hold 1% to 1.5% of a sample with some 240,000 clones, under 13% of them seen once. The V gene end was trimmed by 1 base and the J gene end by 2 bases; junction bases not matched to a gene: 3. The CDR3 has 15 residues. CDR1 and CDR2 (germline): SGDLS, YYNGEE. A note on this clone: The target antigen is unknown.

The material sequenced was central memory CD4+ T cells from blood. J is TRBJ2-7 and V is TRBV9; TRBD2 agrees at 10 bases. The receptor comes from a man between 18 and 29 years old in good health. CDR3 sequence: CASSVSAGGTYEQYF. For the CDR3, the DNA is TGTGCCAGCAGCGTATCAGCGGGAGGGACCTACGAGCAGTACTTC.